Listed below are T cell receptor beta chains from one sample, sequenced in a study of shared clonotypes between healthy human individuals. This table comes from immunoSEQ multiplex PCR, and its TCRdb copy is limited to in-frame clones, with some not included. The data contain about 2.3 million clones, roughly 90% of them singletons. The sequencing input was naive CD4+ T cells from PBMCs. These receptors were collected from a man in his late teens or twenties in good health. Some clones in this sample may be carry-over from other donors' samples. CDR3s include the opening cysteine and the closing phenylalanine or tryptophan. The D gene is left open where the match is weak. Not all rows give a size; the values are once, few, many and, for expanded clones, a class.

clone_size,d_call,j_call,v_call,cdr3_nt,cdr3_aa
-,-,TRBJ1-2,TRBV28,TGTGCCAGCAGTTTGAGTCTCCGCTCGGGGGGCTACACCTTC,CASSLSLRSGGYTF
-,TRBD2,TRBJ2-3,TRBV28,TGTGCCAGCAGAACCGGGACTAGCGGGTCCTATACGCAGTATTTT,CASRTGTSGSYTQYF
-,-,TRBJ1-1,TRBV19,TGTGCCAGTAGTATAGGGGGAAGGGGAAGAGACACTGAAGCTTTCTTT,CASSIGGRGRDTEAFF
-,TRBD2,TRBJ2-2,TRBV6-5,TGTGCCAGCAGAGGCGGGACTAGCACCGGGGAGCTGTTTTTT,CASRGGTSTGELFF
-,-,TRBJ2-7,TRBV4-1,TGCGCCAGCAGCCAACCCCCTGGGGGGACGGGGGAGCAGTACTTC,CASSQPPGGTGEQYF
-,-,TRBJ2-1,TRBV9,TGTGCCAGCAGCGTCGGAGGGGGCAATGAGCAGTTCTTC,CASSVGGGNEQFF
-,-,TRBJ1-5,TRBV7-8,TGTGCCAGCAGCTTAGCTAGGAATCAGCCCCAGCATTTT,CASSLARNQPQHF
-,-,TRBJ2-6,TRBV7-8,TGTGCCAGCAGCAGAACGTTCCCACAAAGTCGGGCCAACGTCCTGACTTTC,CASSRTFPQSRANVLTF
-,TRBD2,TRBJ2-3,TRBV2,TGTGCCAGCAGCCTCACTAGCGGGAGAAGCACAGATACGCAGTATTTT,CASSLTSGRSTDTQYF
-,TRBD2,TRBJ2-7,TRBV5-5,TGTGCCAGCAGCCTAGCGCCCGGGACTAGCGGGAGCTCCTACGAGCAGTACTTC,CASSLAPGTSGSSYEQYF
-,-,TRBJ2-7,TRBV5-6,TGTGCCAGCAGCCGGGATTCCTACGAGCAGTACTTC,CASSRDSYEQYF
-,TRBD2,TRBJ2-3,TRBV6-4,TGTGCCAGCAGTGACTGGGGGGGAGTAACAGATACGCAGTATTTT,CASSDWGGVTDTQYF
-,-,TRBJ1-5,TRBV6-5,TGTGCCAGCAGTTTGGACGGGTTTTTGTCCCAGCATTTT,CASSLDGFLSQHF
-,TRBD1,TRBJ1-2,TRBV6-5,TGTGCCAGCAGTTTTGACAGGGTTGGAGGCTACACCTTC,CASSFDRVGGYTF
-,TRBD1,TRBJ1-2,TRBV6-5,TGTGCCAGCAGCCGCGGGACAGGGGGCGGAGGCTACACCTTC,CASSRGTGGGGYTF
-,TRBD1,TRBJ2-2,TRBV9,TGTGCCAGCAGCCCAGGACAGGGGGCAACATCGGGGGAGCTGTTTTTT,CASSPGQGATSGELFF
-,TRBD1,TRBJ1-6,TRBV7-8,TGTGCCAGCAGCAAGGGACAGGCTAATTCACCCCTCCACTTT,CASSKGQANSPLHF
-,TRBD1,TRBJ1-4,TRBV15,TGTGCCACCAGCCCCACCGACAGGGGACATGCAACTAATGAAAAACTGTTTTTT,CATSPTDRGHATNEKLFF
-,-,TRBJ2-2,TRBV6-5,TGTGCCAGCAGGCGGGGACAGCTCACCGGGGAGCTGTTTTTT,CASRRGQLTGELFF
-,TRBD1,TRBJ1-4,TRBV30,TGTGCCTGGAGTGTATCAAGGGGGCTGGAAGAAAAACTGTTTTTT,CAWSVSRGLEEKLFF
-,TRBD2,TRBJ2-1,TRBV5-1,TGCGCCAGCAGCCCGGTTAGCGGGAGGAGTAATGAGCAGTTCTTC,CASSPVSGRSNEQFF
-,-,TRBJ2-2,TRBV6-6,TGTGCCAGCAGTTACGGGCAGCTAACGAACACCGGGGAGCTGTTTTTT,CASSYGQLTNTGELFF
-,-,TRBJ2-7,TRBV25-1,TGTGCCAGCAGTGGTCGGGAGTATCACGAGCAGTACTTC,CASSGREYHEQYF
-,-,TRBJ1-5,TRBV2,TGTGCCAGCAGTGAAGGGCGGGGATGGCAGCCCCAGCATTTT,CASSEGRGWQPQHF
-,TRBD2,TRBJ2-7,TRBV18,TGTGCCAGCTCAGTCTCTAGGGAGGGGTACGAGCAGTACTTC,CASSVSREGYEQYF
-,-,TRBJ2-3,TRBV6-5,TGTGCCAGCAGTTATGAGAGGAGTTCACCGCAGTATTTT,CASSYERSSPQYF
-,-,TRBJ2-3,TRBV7-2,TGTGCCAGCAGCCCCCCAGGGGTAGCGAGTGCCACAGATACGCAGTATTTT,CASSPPGVASATDTQYF
few,TRBD1,TRBJ1-1,TRBV2,TGTGCCAGCAGGGGATCCGGGACAGGGAACACTGAAGCTTTCTTT,CASRGSGTGNTEAFF
once,TRBD1,TRBJ1-1,TRBV19,TGTGCCAGTAGTATCGACAGGGGGCGGTTGGTCACTGAAGCTTTCTTT,CASSIDRGRLVTEAFF
-,-,TRBJ1-2,TRBV5-5,TGTGCCAGCGGGGTGGACTATGGCTACACCTTC,CASGVDYGYTF
-,TRBD2,TRBJ2-6,TRBV2,TGTGCCAGCAGCGTGGGGAGGGTTGGCTCCGGGGCCAACGTCCTGACTTTC,CASSVGRVGSGANVLTF
-,-,TRBJ1-5,TRBV18,TGTGCCAGCTCACCTCTGGGGAACAATCAGCCCCAGCATTTT,CASSPLGNNQPQHF
-,TRBD1,TRBJ2-1,TRBV11-2,TGTGCCAGCAGCCTGGGACAGCAGTACAATGAGCAGTTCTTC,CASSLGQQYNEQFF
once,-,TRBJ2-3,TRBV28,TGTGCCAGCAGCAAACCGAAGGCGGGTGTTACAGATACGCAGTATTTT,CASSKPKAGVTDTQYF
-,-,TRBJ2-3,TRBV6-5,TGTGCCAGCAGTTCTCGGGACAGCACAGATACGCAGTATTTT,CASSSRDSTDTQYF
-,-,TRBJ2-3,TRBV5-1,TGCGCCAGCAGCTGGGTCTGGGGAGATACGCAGTATTTT,CASSWVWGDTQYF
-,-,TRBJ2-7,TRBV10-3,TGTGCCATCAGGGCAACAGGTTACGAGCAGTACTTC,CAIRATGYEQYF
-,TRBD2,TRBJ2-1,TRBV9,TGTGCCAGCAGCTTGGGGACTAGCGGGATGTATGAGCAGTTCTTC,CASSLGTSGMYEQFF
-,-,TRBJ1-2,TRBV28,TGTGCCAGCAGTTCCACCCAGGGTACCCATGGCTACACCTTC,CASSSTQGTHGYTF
-,-,TRBJ1-2,TRBV5-6,TGTGCCAGCAGCGAAACCACGGCGGGGAACTATGGCTACACCTTC,CASSETTAGNYGYTF
-,-,TRBJ1-5,TRBV27,TGTGCCAGCAGCCCTTATGGACAAGGCAATCAGCCCCAGCATTTT,CASSPYGQGNQPQHF
once,-,TRBJ2-5,TRBV9,TGTGCCACCAACCGGGACGACCAAGAGACCCAGTACTTC,CATNRDDQETQYF
-,-,TRBJ2-7,TRBV28,TGTGCCAGCAGTTTTGGCAGCATCCCGGGCGAGCAGTACTTC,CASSFGSIPGEQYF
once,TRBD2,TRBJ2-1,TRBV9,TGTGCCAGCAGCGCAGCTTCCGGGACTAGCGGGGTTTTTGAGCAGTTCTTC,CASSAASGTSGVFEQFF
-,TRBD2,TRBJ2-5,TRBV30,TGTGCCTGGAGCCCTCGGCTAGCGGGCGTGGAGACCCAGTACTTC,CAWSPRLAGVETQYF
-,-,TRBJ2-7,TRBV4-1,TGCGCCAGCAGCCGTGGGACCACCTCCTACGAGCAGTACTTC,CASSRGTTSYEQYF
-,TRBD2,TRBJ2-5,TRBV30,TGTGCCTGGAGGGACTTTAGCGGGGTTGAGACCCAGTACTTC,CAWRDFSGVETQYF
-,-,TRBJ2-1,TRBV28,TGTGCCAGTATCAGGAGCTCCTACAATGAGCAGTTCTTC,CASIRSSYNEQFF
-,-,TRBJ2-2,TRBV7-9,TGTGCCAGCAGCTTAAAGGTCACCGGGGAGCTGTTTTTT,CASSLKVTGELFF
-,TRBD1,TRBJ1-5,TRBV7-2,TGTGCCAGCAGCTATTCCGGGACAGAGTACAATCAGCCCCAGCATTTT,CASSYSGTEYNQPQHF
-,-,TRBJ2-5,TRBV5-5,TGTGCCAGCAGCTTCCAAGGGACCGCTATTTCCCAGTACTTC,CASSFQGTAISQYF
-,TRBD2,TRBJ2-7,TRBV7-2,TGTGCCAGCGCGGTAGCGGGAGGGAGGTCCGAGCAGTACTTC,CASAVAGGRSEQYF
-,-,TRBJ1-4,TRBV29-1,TGCAGCGTTCTGGAGGCCGCGGGTAGTGAGGAAAAACTGTTTTTT,CSVLEAAGSEEKLFF
-,TRBD1,TRBJ2-7,TRBV27,TGTGCCAGCAGTTTGCCGGACGTCCGGGACAGGAGCTCCTACGAGCAGTACTTC,CASSLPDVRDRSSYEQYF
-,-,TRBJ1-5,TRBV28,TGTGCCAGCAGTCCCCCTCTCAATCAGCCCCAGCATTTT,CASSPPLNQPQHF
-,TRBD2,TRBJ2-1,TRBV5-1,TGCGCCAGCAGCTTGGAACGGACTAGAGGTAGAGAGCAGTTCTTC,CASSLERTRGREQFF
-,TRBD2,TRBJ2-1,TRBV7-9,TGTGCCAGCAGCCTTCCCTTAGCGGGGGATGAGCAGTTCTTC,CASSLPLAGDEQFF
-,-,TRBJ2-5,TRBV4-1,TGCGCCAGCAGCCCGCGGTGGGAAGAGACCCAGTACTTC,CASSPRWEETQYF
-,TRBD1,TRBJ1-5,TRBV27,TGTGCCAGCAGATTAGACAGGGCTAATAGCAATCAGCCCCAGCATTTT,CASRLDRANSNQPQHF